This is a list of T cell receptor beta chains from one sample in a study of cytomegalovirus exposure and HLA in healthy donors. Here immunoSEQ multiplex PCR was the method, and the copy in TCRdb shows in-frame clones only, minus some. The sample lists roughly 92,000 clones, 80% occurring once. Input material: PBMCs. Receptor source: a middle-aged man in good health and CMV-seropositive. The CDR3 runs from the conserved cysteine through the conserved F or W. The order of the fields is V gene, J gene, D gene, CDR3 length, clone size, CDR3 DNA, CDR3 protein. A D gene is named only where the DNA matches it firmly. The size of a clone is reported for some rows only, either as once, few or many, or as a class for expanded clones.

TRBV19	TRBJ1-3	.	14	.	TGTGCCAGTAGTATGCGTAACTCTGGAAACACCATATATTTT	CASSMRNSGNTIYF
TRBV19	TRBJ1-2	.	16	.	TGTGCCAGTAGTACGGGCAGGGCTCTGGCTAACTATGGCTACACCTTC	CASSTGRALANYGYTF
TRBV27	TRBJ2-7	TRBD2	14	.	TGTGCCAGCAGTTCTGGTAGCGGGAAAAACGAGCAGTACTTC	CASSSGSGKNEQYF
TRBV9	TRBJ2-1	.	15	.	TGTGCCAGCACCATAGGGGACAATTCCTACAATGAGCAGTTCTTC	CASTIGDNSYNEQFF
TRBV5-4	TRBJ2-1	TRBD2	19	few	TGTGCCAGCAGCTTTTCCCTCCCGGAGGGAGGGATACTTTACAATGAGCAGTTCTTC	CASSFSLPEGGILYNEQFF
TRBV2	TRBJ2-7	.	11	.	TGTGCCAGCACTAGCAGCTACGAGCAGTACTTC	CASTSSYEQYF
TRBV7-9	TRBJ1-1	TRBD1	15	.	TGTGCCAGCAGCTTATATGAGGGGGCGGGTACTGAAGCTTTCTTT	CASSLYEGAGTEAFF
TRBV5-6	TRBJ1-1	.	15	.	TGTGCCAGCAGCTTGAGGCGGAACGAATTGACTGAAGCTTTCTTT	CASSLRRNELTEAFF
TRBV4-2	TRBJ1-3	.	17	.	TGTGCCAGCAGCCGGATCGGGGTGGGCGCCTTTGGAAACACCATATATTTT	CASSRIGVGAFGNTIYF
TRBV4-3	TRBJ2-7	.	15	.	TGCGCCAGCAGCCAAGATGGGGGGACAGACTACGAGCAGTACTTC	CASSQDGGTDYEQYF
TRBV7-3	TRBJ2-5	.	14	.	TGTGCCAGCAGCCCTCGGGGGTTCCAAGAGACCCAGTACTTC	CASSPRGFQETQYF
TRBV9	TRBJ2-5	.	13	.	TGTGCCAGCAGCGTTGGAGCGCGGGAGACCCAGTACTTC	CASSVGARETQYF
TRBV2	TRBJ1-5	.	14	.	TGTGCCAGCAGTGTCAGGTTGAGCAATCAGCCCCAGCATTTT	CASSVRLSNQPQHF
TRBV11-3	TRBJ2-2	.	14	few	TGTGCCAGCAGCTTGAGCGCGAACACCGGGGAGCTGTTTTTT	CASSLSANTGELFF
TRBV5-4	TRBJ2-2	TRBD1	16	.	TGTGCCAGCAGCTCCCCTCGGGACAGGGAATCCGGGGAGCTGTTTTTT	CASSSPRDRESGELFF
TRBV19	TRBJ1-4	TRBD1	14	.	TGTGCCAGTAGTCAACAGGGGCGTGGTGAAAAACTGTTTTTT	CASSQQGRGEKLFF
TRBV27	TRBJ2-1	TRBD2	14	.	TGTGCCAGCAGTTTGAGCGGGAGGGGCAATGAGCAGTTCTTC	CASSLSGRGNEQFF
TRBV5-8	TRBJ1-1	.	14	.	TGTGCCAGCAGCCGAGGTTTCATGAACACTGAAGCTTTCTTT	CASSRGFMNTEAFF
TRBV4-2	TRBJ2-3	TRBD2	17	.	TGTGCCAGCAGCCTTGAAGGGACTAGCGGTAGCACAGATACGCAGTATTTT	CASSLEGTSGSTDTQYF
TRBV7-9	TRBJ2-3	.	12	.	TGTGCCAGCAGCCACGCAGGTGATACGCAGTATTTT	CASSHAGDTQYF
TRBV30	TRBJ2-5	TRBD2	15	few	TGTGCCTGGAAGGCTAGCGGGATTGGGCGGGAGACCCAGTACTTC	CAWKASGIGRETQYF
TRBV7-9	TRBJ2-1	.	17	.	TGTGCCAGCAGCTTACCCCCCCTTTCTCTCTCCTACAATGAGCAGTTCTTC	CASSLPPLSLSYNEQFF
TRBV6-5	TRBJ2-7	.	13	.	TGTGCCAGCAGTTACTCAGCCTCCTACGAGCAGTACTTC	CASSYSASYEQYF
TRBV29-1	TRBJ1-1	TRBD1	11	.	TGCAGCGCCAGACGGGACAGTAAAGCTTTCTTT	CSARRDSKAFF
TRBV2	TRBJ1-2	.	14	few	TGTGCCAGCAGGCAGGCGGGGGGTAAGGATGGCTACACCTTC	CASRQAGGKDGYTF
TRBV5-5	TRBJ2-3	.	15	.	TGTGCCAGCAGCTTCTACGCTCCTAGCACAGATACGCAGTATTTT	CASSFYAPSTDTQYF
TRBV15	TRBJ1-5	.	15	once	TGTGCCACCAGCAGAGGTTGGGGGGACAATCAGCCCCAGCATTTT	CATSRGWGDNQPQHF
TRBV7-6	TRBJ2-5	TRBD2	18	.	TGTGCCAGCACCCTCCCCGGGACTAGCGGCCGGTACCAAGAGACCCAGTACTTC	CASTLPGTSGRYQETQYF
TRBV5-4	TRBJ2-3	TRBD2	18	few	TGTGCCAGCAGCTTGCCGGGACTAGCCGTGCAATCCACAGATACGCAGTATTTT	CASSLPGLAVQSTDTQYF
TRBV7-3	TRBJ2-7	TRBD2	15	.	TGTGCCAGCAGCCTTGGCGGCGGGAGGGTCTACGAGCAGTACTTC	CASSLGGGRVYEQYF
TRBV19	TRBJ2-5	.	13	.	TGTGCCAGTAGTATAAATAATCAAGAGACCCAGTACTTC	CASSINNQETQYF
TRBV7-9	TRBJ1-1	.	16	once	TGTGCCAGCAGCCGAAATGGTGTGGGGGGGAACACTGAAGCTTTCTTT	CASSRNGVGGNTEAFF
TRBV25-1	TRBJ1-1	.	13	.	TGTGCCAGCATGCGGGACGGAGCGACTGAAGCTTTCTTT	CASMRDGATEAFF
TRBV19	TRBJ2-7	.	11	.	TGTGCCAACCGGACAGATTACGAGCAGTACTTC	CANRTDYEQYF
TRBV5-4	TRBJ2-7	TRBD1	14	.	TGTGCCAGCAGCACCCGGGACAGGCCCCGCGAGCAGTACTTC	CASSTRDRPREQYF
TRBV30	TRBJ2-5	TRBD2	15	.	TGTGCCTGGACTCCGCCGGGTAGCGGGACGGAGACCCAGTACTTC	CAWTPPGSGTETQYF
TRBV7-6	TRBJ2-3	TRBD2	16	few	TGTGCCAGCAGCTTAGGAGGTAGCGGGACGGCAGATACGCAGTATTTT	CASSLGGSGTADTQYF
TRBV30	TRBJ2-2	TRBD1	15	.	TGTGCCTGGAGCTCCGACAGGGACGTCACCGGGGAGCTGTTTTTT	CAWSSDRDVTGELFF
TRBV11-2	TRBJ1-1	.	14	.	TGTGCCAGCAGCTTAGTCCCTGATATCGGTGAAGCTTTCTTT	CASSLVPDIGEAFF
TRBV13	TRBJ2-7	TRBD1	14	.	TGTGCCAGCAGCTTCGGGACAGGGACCTACGAGCAGTACTTC	CASSFGTGTYEQYF
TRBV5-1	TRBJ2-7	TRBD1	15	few	TGCGCCAGCAGAAGCCAACAGGGGGTAAGCTACGAGCAGTACTTC	CASRSQQGVSYEQYF
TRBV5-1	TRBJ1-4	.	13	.	TGCGCCAGCAGCTTGGACAGGCAAGAAAAACTGTTTTTT	CASSLDRQEKLFF
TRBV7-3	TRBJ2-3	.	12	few	TGTGCCAGCAGCTTATATCCGGATACGCAGTATTTT	CASSLYPDTQYF
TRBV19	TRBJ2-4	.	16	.	TGTGCCAGTAGTATAGATCCCAGGCAGAACCTAAACAGTCAGTACTTC	CASSIDPRQNLNSQYF